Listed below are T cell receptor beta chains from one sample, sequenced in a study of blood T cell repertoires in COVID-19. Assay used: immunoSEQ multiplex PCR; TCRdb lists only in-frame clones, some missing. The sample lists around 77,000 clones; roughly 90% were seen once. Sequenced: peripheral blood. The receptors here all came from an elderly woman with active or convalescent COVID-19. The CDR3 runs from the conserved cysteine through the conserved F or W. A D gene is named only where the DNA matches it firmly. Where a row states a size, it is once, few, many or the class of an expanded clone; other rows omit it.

TGTGCCAGCACCTTAGCTTCTGTTAGCAATCAGCCCCAGCATTTT,CASTLASVSNQPQHF,NA,TRBJ1-5,TRBV28,NA
TGCGCCAGCAGCGGGCTCCCTAATCAGCCCCAGCATTTT,CASSGLPNQPQHF,NA,TRBJ1-5,TRBV5-1,NA
TGTGCCAGCAGCTTGAGGGGACTACGTGACTACGAGCAGTACTTC,CASSLRGLRDYEQYF,TRBD2,TRBJ2-7,TRBV5-6,NA
TGCGCCAGCAGCCAAGAGTGGACAGGGCGATTCACTGAAGCTTTCTTT,CASSQEWTGRFTEAFF,TRBD1,TRBJ1-1,TRBV4-1,NA
TGTGCCAGCAGCGAGGGACAGGGGGCTTCCTACGAGCAGTACTTC,CASSEGQGASYEQYF,TRBD1,TRBJ2-7,TRBV7-2,NA
TGTGCCTGGGACAGGGTCCTCTATGGCTACACCTTC,CAWDRVLYGYTF,TRBD1,TRBJ1-2,TRBV30,NA
TGTGCCTCATCCCGAGCCTATGGCTACACCTTC,CASSRAYGYTF,NA,TRBJ1-2,TRBV30,NA
TGTGCCAGCAGCTTACCGGGGGCAGGGGGAGTCGAGCAGTACTTC,CASSLPGAGGVEQYF,NA,TRBJ2-7,TRBV13,NA
TGTGCCAGCAGCCGACCGGGGGTAGGAGATCAGCCCCAGCATTTT,CASSRPGVGDQPQHF,NA,TRBJ1-5,TRBV7-9,NA
TGTGCCAGCAGTGTTTGGGGAGGGAGGGAGCTGTTTTTT,CASSVWGGRELFF,TRBD2,TRBJ2-2,TRBV2,NA
TGTGCCAGCAGCTTAGACCGGCAAGAGACCCAGTACTTC,CASSLDRQETQYF,NA,TRBJ2-5,TRBV7-2,NA
TGTGCCAGCAGCTTAGAGCCAGGGTCCTACGAGCAGTACTTC,CASSLEPGSYEQYF,NA,TRBJ2-7,TRBV7-6,NA
TGCGCCAGCAGCTTGGTGGACTACGAGCAGTTCTTC,CASSLVDYEQFF,NA,TRBJ2-1,TRBV5-1,once
TGTGCCAGCAACCCTAGGGGAGAGGGGGCAACTGAAGCTTTCTTT,CASNPRGEGATEAFF,TRBD1,TRBJ1-1,TRBV5-6,NA
TGTGCCAGCTCACCAATCCTGAGGGATGGCTACACCTTC,CASSPILRDGYTF,NA,TRBJ1-2,TRBV18,NA
TGCGCCAGCAGCCCGTCTAGCTTCGGGGCCGGGGAGCTGTTTTTT,CASSPSSFGAGELFF,NA,TRBJ2-2,TRBV4-1,NA
TGTGCCAGCAGCCAGGCCTCGGATACGCAGTATTTT,CASSQASDTQYF,NA,TRBJ2-3,TRBV3-1/TRBV3-2,NA